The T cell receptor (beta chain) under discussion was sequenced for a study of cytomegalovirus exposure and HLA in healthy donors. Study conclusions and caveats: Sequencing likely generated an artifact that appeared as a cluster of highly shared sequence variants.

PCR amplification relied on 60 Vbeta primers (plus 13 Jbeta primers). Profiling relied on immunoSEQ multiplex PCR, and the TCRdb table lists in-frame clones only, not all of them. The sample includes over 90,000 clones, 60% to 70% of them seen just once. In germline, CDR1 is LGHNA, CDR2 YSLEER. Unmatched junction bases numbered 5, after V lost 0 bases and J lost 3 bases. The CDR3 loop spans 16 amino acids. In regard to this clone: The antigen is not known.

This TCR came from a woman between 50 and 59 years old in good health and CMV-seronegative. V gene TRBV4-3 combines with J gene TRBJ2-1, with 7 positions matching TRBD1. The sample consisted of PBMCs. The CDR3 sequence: CASSQETGSNYNEQFF. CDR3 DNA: TGCGCCAGCAGCCAAGAGACAGGGTCGAACTACAATGAGCAGTTCTTC.